This is a list of T cell receptor beta chains from one sample in a study of blood T cells in healthy people across ages. MiXCR, applied by TCRdb to the 5' RACE reads, yields one record per CDR3 protein. Counted here are about 1.1 million distinct CDR3 sequences, around two fifths occurring once; the ten biggest clones make up 13%. Material: blood. The source is a man between 18 and 35 years old in good health. Both conserved end residues are part of each CDR3. A D gene is named only where the DNA matches it firmly. Rows give clone size only sometimes, using once, few, many, or a class for an expanded clone.

V gene	J gene	clone size	D gene	CDR3 protein	CDR3 DNA
TRBV15	TRBJ2-3	-	-	CATSRVADSTDTQYF	TGTGCCACCAGCAGAGTAGCGGATAGCACAGATACGCAGTATTTT
TRBV7-9	TRBJ2-1	once	-	CASKNRRTALRDEQFF	TGTGCCAGCAAGAATAGGAGAACAGCTCTAAGGGATGAGCAGTTCTTC
TRBV4-3	TRBJ2-1	-	-	CASSQVRPEGEQFF	TGCGCCAGCAGCCAAGTCCGGCCTGAGGGTGAGCAGTTCTTC
TRBV6-1	TRBJ1-5	few	-	CASSELVARYSNQPQHF	TGTGCCAGCAGTGAACTGGTAGCCAGATATAGCAATCAGCCCCAGCATTTT
TRBV14	TRBJ1-2	-	-	CASSANDRPYYGYTF	TGTGCCAGCAGCGCGAACGACAGGCCATACTATGGCTACACCTTC
TRBV20-1	TRBJ1-2	few	-	CSARDGGTNYGYTF	TGCAGTGCTAGAGATGGGGGGACTAACTATGGCTACACCTTC
TRBV2	TRBJ1-1	-	TRBD1	CASSLLGQGATEAFF	TGTGCCAGCAGTCTTCTAGGACAGGGGGCCACTGAAGCTTTCTTT
TRBV6-6	TRBJ2-2	-	-	CASGAGGELFF	TGTGCCAGCGGAGCGGGCGGGGAGCTGTTTTTT
TRBV7-9	TRBJ1-1	-	-	CASSSSGSEAFF	-
TRBV11-1	TRBJ1-1	once	-	CASSWGATGPLDTEAFF	TGTGCCAGCAGCTGGGGTGCTACAGGGCCGTTGGACACTGAAGCTTTCTTT
TRBV9	TRBJ1-2	-	-	CASSVGGVNYGYTF	TGTGCCAGCAGCGTAGGAGGGGTAAACTATGGCTACACCTTC
TRBV4-1	TRBJ1-1	few	-	CASSPEGVRAEAFF	TGCGCCAGCAGCCCTGAGGGGGTTCGCGCTGAAGCTTTCTTT
TRBV9	TRBJ2-1	-	-	CASSPQGGVDNEQFF	TGTGCCAGCAGCCCCCAGGGCGGGGTAGACAATGAGCAGTTCTTC
TRBV4-1	TRBJ2-1	many	-	CAGGVYYNEQFF	TGCGCCGGCGGGGTCTATTACAATGAGCAGTTCTTC
TRBV4-2	TRBJ1-3	-	-	CASSQVVEVRRRSQGGNTIYF	TGTGCCAGCAGCCAAGTCGTGGAGGTTAGAAGACGCTCTCAGGGTGGGAACACCATATATTTT
TRBV7-9	TRBJ2-3	-	-	CASSSSAAHTQYF	TGTGCCAGCAGCTCCTCCGCGGCACATACGCAGTATTTT
TRBV9	TRBJ1-5	-	TRBD1	CASSASTGVGQPQHF	TGTGCCAGCAGCGCCTCTACAGGGGTAGGGCAGCCCCAGCATTTT
TRBV7-2	TRBJ1-2	few	-	CASSFSRTSVYTF	TGTGCCAGCAGCTTCAGCCGGACGTCTGTCTACACCTTC
TRBV4-2	TRBJ1-1	many	-	CASSQGLLNTEAFF	TGTGCCAGCAGCCAAGGCTTGTTGAACACTGAAGCTTTCTTT
TRBV5-1	TRBJ1-1	-	-	CVSSLDGTADAFF	TGCGTCAGCAGCTTGGATGGGACGGCTGACGCTTTCTTT
TRBV7-2	TRBJ1-3	-	-	CASSYRPIDSGNTIYF	TGTGCCAGCAGCTACAGACCCATCGACTCGGGAAACACCATATATTTT
TRBV20-1	TRBJ2-7	-	TRBD1	CSTVSRDRGHEQYF	TGCAGCACTGTTTCCCGGGACAGGGGCCACGAGCAGTACTTC
TRBV20-1	TRBJ1-5	-	-	CSASMFNQPQHF	TGCAGTGCTAGTATGTTCAATCAGCCCCAGCATTTT
TRBV9	TRBJ2-3	-	TRBD2	CASSFTGTTNTDTQYF	TGTGCCAGCAGCTTCACCGGGACTACCAACACAGATACGCAGTATTTT
TRBV12-3/TRBV12-4	TRBJ2-7	-	-	CASSSREAGLPYNEQYF	TGTGCCAGCAGTTCTCGGGAAGCGGGCCTACCCTACAATGAGCAGTACTTC
TRBV11-2	TRBJ1-4	-	-	CASSSAGTTNEKLFF	TGTGCCAGCAGCTCGGCGGGGACAACTAATGAAAAACTGTTTTTT
TRBV12-3/TRBV12-4	TRBJ1-2	-	-	CASRPTGGLNYGYTF	TGTGCCAGCAGGCCTACCGGGGGTCTGAACTATGGCTACACCTTC
TRBV7-2	TRBJ2-4	-	-	CASSLERGLKNIQYF	TGTGCCAGCAGCTTAGAGAGGGGACTGAAGAACATTCAGTACTTC
TRBV6-2/TRBV6-3	TRBJ2-7	few	-	CASSFRTDESSSSYEQYF	TGTGCCAGCAGTTTCAGGACAGACGAGTCCTCTAGCTCCTACGAGCAGTACTTC
TRBV27	TRBJ1-2	few	-	CASSLTLGRAGYTF	TGTGCCAGCAGTCTCACACTGGGACGGGCTGGCTACACCTTC
TRBV7-2	TRBJ1-1	-	TRBD1	CVSSPRTGMNTEAFF	TGTGTCAGCAGCCCCAGGACAGGTATGAACACTGAAGCTTTCTTT
TRBV5-1	TRBJ2-5	-	-	CASSLAPADQETRYF	TGCGCCAGCAGCTTGGCCCCAGCGGACCAAGAGACCCGGTACTTC
TRBV6-5	TRBJ1-2	-	TRBD1	CASSMTTGGGYTF	TGTGCCAGCAGCATGACCACAGGGGGTGGCTACACCTTC
TRBV6-2/TRBV6-3	TRBJ1-1	-	TRBD1	CAVVRTGNTEAFF	TGTGCCGTCGTAAGGACAGGGAACACTGAAGCTTTCTTT
TRBV2	TRBJ1-5	-	-	CASSVQGGSNQPQHF	TGTGCCAGCAGTGTTCAGGGCGGCAGCAATCAGCCCCAGCATTTT
TRBV29-1	TRBJ1-2	-	-	CSVGVPLSGYTF	TGCAGCGTTGGGGTGCCCTTGAGTGGCTACACCTTC
TRBV27	TRBJ1-5	-	TRBD1	CASSFRGDRPNQPQHF	TGTGCCAGCAGTTTCCGAGGGGACAGACCGAATCAGCCCCAGCATTTT
TRBV6-5	TRBJ2-7	few	-	CASSYSAPSVGEQYF	TGTGCCAGCAGTTACTCAGCCCCTAGCGTCGGCGAGCAGTACTTC
TRBV28	TRBJ1-5	-	-	CASSSLRRGGNQPQHF	TGTGCCAGCAGTTCACTGAGACGGGGCGGCAATCAGCCCCAGCATTTT
TRBV4-3	TRBJ2-5	-	-	CASSHGARRDEQYF	TGCGCCAGCAGCCACGGAGCGCGGAGGGATGAGCAGTACTTC
TRBV12-3/TRBV12-4	TRBJ2-7	many	-	CASSPAREQYF	TGTGCCAGCAGTCCCGCCCGCGAGCAGTACTTC
TRBV7-9	TRBJ2-7	-	-	CAGSLGSPRYEQYF	TGTGCCGGCAGCTTGGGGTCGCCCCGCTACGAGCAGTACTTC
TRBV5-1	TRBJ2-1	-	-	CASSPNPGPINEQFF	TGCGCCAGCAGCCCGAACCCGGGACCAATCAATGAGCAGTTCTTC
TRBV12-3/TRBV12-4	TRBJ2-5	few	-	CASSAADQGQETQYF	TGTGCCAGCAGTGCTGCGGACCAGGGCCAAGAGACCCAGTACTTC
TRBV12-3/TRBV12-4	TRBJ2-1	-	-	CASSPTANEQFF	TGTGCCAGCAGCCCGACCGCCAATGAGCAGTTCTTC
TRBV4-3	TRBJ2-7	-	-	CASSQDSVGGDYEQYF	TGCGCCAGCAGCCAAGATTCGGTGGGGGGCGATTATGAGCAGTACTTC
TRBV12-5	TRBJ2-1	few	-	CASGFEGFNEQFF	TGTGCTAGTGGTTTTGAGGGGTTCAATGAGCAGTTCTTC
TRBV3-1	TRBJ1-4	few	-	CASSLIAGTPNEKLFF	TGTGCCAGCAGTCTCATCGCCGGGACGCCAAATGAAAAACTGTTTTTT
TRBV5-1	TRBJ2-3	-	TRBD2	CASSWPSGVSTDTQYF	TGCGCCAGCAGCTGGCCTAGCGGGGTTAGCACAGATACGCAGTATTTT
TRBV7-2	TRBJ2-1	few	TRBD1	CASSLLGTGGFNEQFF	TGTGCCAGCAGCTTATTGGGCACAGGGGGGTTCAATGAGCAGTTCTTC
TRBV18	TRBJ1-4	few	-	CASSPPGTNEKLFF	TGTGCCAGCTCACCACCCGGAACTAATGAAAAACTGTTTTTT
TRBV6-5	TRBJ2-2	-	TRBD2	CASSSGEPNTGELFF	TGTGCCAGTTCTAGCGGGGAACCGAACACCGGGGAGCTGTTTTTT
TRBV25-1	TRBJ1-4	-	TRBD1	CASGVGQGAEKLFF	TGTGCCAGCGGGGTGGGACAGGGGGCTGAAAAACTGTTTTTT
TRBV25-1	TRBJ1-2	few	-	CASRTTQGNGYTF	TGTGCCAGCAGGACCACCCAAGGGAATGGCTACACCTTC
TRBV7-8	TRBJ1-1	-	-	CASSRRVGAEAFF	TGTGCCAGCAGCCGGAGGGTGGGGGCTGAAGCTTTCTTT